The 27 T cell receptor beta chains below were found in one sample sequenced in a study of radiation and T cells in renal cell carcinoma. Time point here: baseline pretreatment blood. Treatment in this sample: 15 Gy SBRT to primary tumor, nephrectomy 4 weeks later. The method was immunoSEQ multiplex PCR; TCRdb's version includes in-frame clones alone and lacks a portion of them. The table records some 150,000 clones, less than 90% of them present only once. The sample consisted of blood, taken from a patient whose treatment included radiotherapy and nephrectomy. The origin of the receptors is a woman between 50 and 59 years old with renal cell carcinoma.

J is TRBJ2-7 and V is TRBV7-2; D is ambiguous. Trimming pared 5 bases from V and 3 bases from J, leaving 14 bases between. The CDR3 has 14 residues. Looked up from germline, CDR1 is SGHTA and CDR2 is FQGNSA. CDR3 sequence: CASSVTPEHYEQYF. DNA of the CDR3: TGTGCCAGCAGCGTCACCCCCGAACACTACGAGCAGTACTTC.

This clone was counted a few times. The chain is built from TRBV30 and TRBJ1-2; TRBD1 might be the D (6 bases). Trimming pared 6 bases from V and 7 bases from J, leaving 18 bases between. Per germline, CDR1 GTSNPN and CDR2 SVGIG (reference sequence). The CDR3 spans 13 residues. The CDR3 coding sequence is TGTGCCTGCACCCAAGGGGGAGGGGCTGGCTACACCTTC. Protein: CACTQGGGAGYTF.

This chain joins TRBV27 and TRBJ1-4, with D hard to call. The CDR3 covers 14 residues. Germline V gives CDR1 MNHEY, CDR2 SMNVEV (reference sequence). The V end was cut by 2 bases, the J end by 8 bases, with 12 bases between. The CDR3 spells CASSLGPTSEKLFF. The CDR3 coding sequence is TGTGCCAGCAGTTTAGGACCCACTTCGGAAAAACTGTTTTTT.

The chain recombines TRBV28 with TRBJ2-3; TRBD2 aligns across 7 bases. Germline V gene lookup returns CDR1 MDHEN and CDR2 SYDVKM. V lost 6 bases, J lost 2 bases, and 11 bases stayed unmatched. The CDR3 is 16 residues long. The CDR3 DNA sequence: TGTGCCAGCAGCCCTGGGCGGACTAGGAACACAGATACGCAGTATTTT. It yields the protein CASSPGRTRNTDTQYF.

This clone was observed a handful of times. V and J are TRBV7-9 and TRBJ1-1, with 7 bases that match TRBD1. This CDR3 spans 13 amino acids. Germline V CDR1 and CDR2: SEHNR, FQNEAQ (reference sequence). The V gene end was trimmed by 2 bases and the J gene end by 4 bases; junction bases not matched to a gene: 1. The CDR3, as DNA: TGTGCCAGCAGCTTACAGGGGGTCACTGAAGCTTTCTTT. It codes for CASSLQGVTEAFF.

The chain carries TRBV2 and TRBJ1-5, with TRBD1 matching over 8 bases. Germline values: CDR1 SNHLY, CDR2 FYNNEI. Trimming at V came to 1 base and at J to 6 bases, leaving 5 bases not matched to a gene. CDR3 length: 15 amino acids. The CDR3: CASSEGTGRSQPQHF. The CDR3 DNA reads TGTGCCAGCAGTGAAGGGACAGGGAGGAGTCAGCCCCAGCATTTT. Full variable domain (rest looked up from reference TRBV2 and TRBJ1-5): EPEVTQTPSHQVTQMGQEVILRCVPISNHLYFYWYRQILGQKVEFLVSFYNNEISEKSEIFDDQFSVERPDGSNFTLKIRSTKLEDSAMYFCASSEGTGRSQPQHFGDGTRLSIL.

The V call is TRBV5-6, the J call TRBJ1-2, with a possible D match to TRBD1 (6 bases). The CDR3 has 15 amino acids. Germline V lookup: CDR1 SGHDT, CDR2 YYEEEE. V dropped 0 bases and J dropped 5 bases, with 14 bases sitting between them. CDR3 region: CASSLEQGGPYGYTF. CDR3 nucleotide sequence: TGTGCCAGCAGCTTGGAACAGGGTGGACCGTATGGCTACACCTTC. Based on the CDR3 plus reference TRBV5-6 and TRBJ1-2, the full variable domain is DAGVTQSPTHLIKTRGQQVTLRCSPKSGHDTVSWYQQALGQGPQFIFQYYEEEERQRGNFPDRFSGHQFPNYSSELNVNALLLGDSALYLCASSLEQGGPYGYTFGSGTRLTVV.

V and J are TRBV9 and TRBJ1-1, with D possibly matching TRBD1 (6 bases). Trimming shortened V by 0 bases and J by 0 bases, and 9 bases separated the two germline ends. Germline CDR1 and CDR2: SGDLS and YYNGEE. The CDR3 spans 15 residues. CDR3 in DNA: TGTGCCAGCAGCGTAGGGGACAACCTGAACACTGAAGCTTTCTTT. This codes for CASSVGDNLNTEAFF. Variable domain in full (rest from reference TRBV9 and TRBJ1-1): DSGVTQTPKHLITATGQRVTLRCSPRSGDLSVYWYQQSLDQGLQFLIQYYNGEERAKGNILERFSAQQFPDLHSELNLSSLELGDSALYFCASSVGDNLNTEAFFGQGTRLTVV.

V and J are TRBV7-2 and TRBJ1-2; D call uncertain. The CDR3 has 15 residues. V was shortened by 1 base and J by 4 bases, with 13 bases between the two germline ends. The V gene's germline CDR1 is SGHTA and CDR2 FQGNSA. The CDR3 coding sequence is TGTGCCAGCAGCTTAGAGGTGCAGAAGTCCTATGGCTACACCTTC. Protein product: CASSLEVQKSYGYTF.

The chain links TRBV10-3 to TRBJ2-7; D is tentatively TRBD1 or TRBD2 (5 bases each). The CDR3 is 13 residues long. Deletions cut 7 bases from V and 7 bases from J, with 17 bases between. The germline V gene has CDR1 ENHRY and CDR2 SYGVKD. The chain's CDR3 is CAITPEVWGEQYF. The CDR3 coding sequence is TGTGCCATCACCCCCGAGGTTTGGGGGGAGCAGTACTTC.

This chain joins TRBV10-2 and TRBJ2-2, with 7 bases matching TRBD1. This CDR3 contains 13 residues. The germline V gene has CDR1 WSHSY and CDR2 SAAADI. The trim removed 7 bases at V and 3 bases at J, leaving 2 bases unmatched. Written as DNA, the CDR3 is TGCGCCAGCAAGGGGACAGACACCGGGGAGCTGTTTTTT. Translated: CASKGTDTGELFF.

The rearrangement uses TRBV7-2 and TRBJ2-7; TRBD2 aligns across 9 bases. This CDR3 contains 16 residues. Germline V gene sequence: CDR1 SGHTA, CDR2 FQGNSA. The ends lost 1 base at V and 1 base at J; junction bases unmatched: 5. CDR3 sequence reads: CASSLGSLAGSYEQYF. CDR3 DNA sequence: TGTGCCAGCAGCTTAGGTAGTCTAGCGGGATCCTACGAGCAGTACTTC.

The chain carries TRBV4-3 and TRBJ2-7, with D uncertain. The CDR3 spans 14 residues. With 0 bases removed from V and 2 bases from J, the gap between germline ends came to 8 bases. Germline V lookup: CDR1 LGHNA, CDR2 YSLEER. This chain's CDR3 is CASSQDLQAYEQYF. The CDR3 DNA is TGCGCCAGCAGCCAAGATCTCCAGGCCTACGAGCAGTACTTC.

The chain recombines TRBV23-1 with TRBJ1-2; TRBD1 aligns across 7 bases. TRBV23-1 is an open reading frame, and its role is uncertain. The CDR3 loop spans 17 amino acids. The V and J ends lost 0 bases and 0 bases, in that order; junction bases with no gene match: 7. In nucleotides, the CDR3 is TGCGCCAGCAGTCAATCTCCGGGACAGAGCCCTAACTATGGCTACACCTTC. Amino acid sequence: CASSQSPGQSPNYGYTF.

CDR3 residues: CASSSFSGANVLTF. The CDR3 bases are TGTGCCAGCAGCTCTTTTTCGGGGGCCAACGTCCTGACTTTC. V usage is TRBV5-4 and J usage is TRBJ2-6; D is unclear. The germline V gene encodes CDR1 SGHNT and CDR2 YYREEE (reference sequence). The V end was cut by 3 bases, the J end by 4 bases, with 8 bases between. The CDR3 contains 14 residues.

The chain carries TRBV18 and TRBJ2-1; no definite D call. The length of the CDR3 is 16 residues. The ends were cut back, 0 bases at V and 0 bases at J, with 9 bases in the middle. Germline CDR1 is KGHSH and CDR2 is LQKENI. The CDR3 sequence is CASSPPGASSYNEQFF. The DNA for the CDR3 is TGTGCCAGCTCACCACCGGGCGCGAGCTCCTACAATGAGCAGTTCTTC.

This clone has more than one count but fewer than ten. The chain has TRBV10-1 and TRBJ1-5; D gene ambiguous. The CDR3 is 12 residues long. V was trimmed by 6 bases and J by 1 base, leaving 4 bases between them. Germline CDR1 and CDR2: WNHNN and SYGVQD (reference sequence). CDR3 amino acids: CASSHSNQPQHF. DNA for the CDR3: TGCGCCAGCAGCCACAGCAATCAGCCCCAGCATTTT.

The V and J genes are TRBV9 and TRBJ2-7; D is perhaps TRBD1 or TRBD2 (5 bases each). CDR3 length equals 14 residues. The ends were cut back, 0 bases at V and 0 bases at J, with 7 bases in the middle. Germline V lookup: CDR1 SGDLS, CDR2 YYNGEE. As DNA, the CDR3 is TGTGCCAGCAGCGTAGGGGGGAACTCCTACGAGCAGTACTTC. Translation: CASSVGGNSYEQYF.

The CDR3 is CAIQHGRTVFSSPLHF. The CDR3, as DNA: TGTGCCATCCAACACGGTCGGACAGTTTTTAGTTCACCCCTCCACTTT. The chain is built from TRBV5-6 and TRBJ1-6, with a possible D match to TRBD1 (6 bases). V was shortened by 9 bases and J by 9 bases, with 25 bases between the two germline ends. There are 16 residues in the CDR3. Germline CDR1 SGHDT, CDR2 YYEEEE.

This chain joins TRBV7-2 and TRBJ1-3, with unresolved D. The CDR3 has 13 amino acids. The V gene's germline CDR1 is SGHTA and CDR2 FQGNSA. The ends were cut back, 4 bases at V and 4 bases at J, with 8 bases in the middle. Here the CDR3 reads CASSSSFGNTIYF. The CDR3 nucleotides are TGTGCCAGCAGCTCTTCATTCGGAAACACCATATATTTT. The full variable domain, in which reference TRBV7-2 and TRBJ1-3 provide the parts outside the CDR3, is GAGVSQSPSNKVTEKGKDVELRCDPISGHTALYWYRQSLGQGLEFLIYFQGNSAPDKSGLPSDRFSAERTGGSVSTLTIQRTQQEDSAVYLCASSSSFGNTIYFGEGSWLTVV.

The V and J genes are TRBV6-1 and TRBJ2-7; D gene uncertain. This CDR3 is built from 14 residues. Germline V gene data show CDR1 as MNHNS and CDR2 as SASEGT. Trimming took 6 bases from V and 6 from J, leaving 18 bases between them. The CDR3, as DNA: TGTGCCAGCAGGACCCCGGGCCAAACGGGCGAGCAGTACTTC. Protein sequence: CASRTPGQTGEQYF.

A remark on this clone: One junction end disagrees with the germline gene, perhaps due to a read error. V is TRBV5-8 and J is TRBJ2-5, with D possibly being TRBD2 (6 bases). The CDR3 spans 14 residues. Germline V gene data show CDR1 as SGHTS and CDR2 as YDEGEE. The CDR3 DNA sequence: TGTGCCAGCAGCTTGGAGCTAGCGCCCAGAGTGGAGAACTTC. Encoded protein: CASSLELAPRVENF.

This chain uses TRBV7-9 with TRBJ1-4, with D unclear. Germline CDR1 is SEHNR and CDR2 is FQNEAQ (reference sequence). V was trimmed by 4 bases and J by 8 bases, leaving 8 bases between them. The CDR3 consists of 12 residues. For the CDR3, the DNA is TGTGCCAGCAGCTATAACAACGAAAAACTGTTTTTT. As protein: CASSYNNEKLFF.

The CDR3 coding sequence is TGTGCCAGCAGCCGCGAGTACAATGAGCAGTTCTTC. Translated, it gives CASSREYNEQFF. The chain uses TRBV2 and TRBJ2-1; D not resolved. CDR3 length: 12 amino acids. In germline, CDR1 is SNHLY, CDR2 FYNNEI. V was cut by 6 bases and J by 4 bases, with 7 bases left in between.

This chain uses TRBV5-4 with TRBJ1-2; a possible D gene is TRBD1 (6 bases). This CDR3 region has 13 residues. CDR1 and CDR2 from the germline V gene are SGHNT and YYREEE (reference sequence). Trimming cost V 0 bases and J 3 bases, with 6 bases left between them. CDR3 residues: CASSLGTDYGYTF. The CDR3 nucleotides read TGTGCCAGCAGCTTGGGGACAGACTATGGCTACACCTTC.

The chain recombines TRBV7-8 with TRBJ1-2; D uncertain. Looked up from germline, CDR1 is SGHVS and CDR2 is FQNEAQ. The CDR3 runs to 13 residues. V lost 1 base to trimming and J lost 6 bases, with 9 bases between them. The CDR3: CASSLGSVDGYTF. The CDR3 DNA is TGTGCCAGCAGCTTAGGCAGTGTTGATGGCTACACCTTC.

V and J are TRBV7-9 and TRBJ1-2; D uncertain. The V gene lost 1 base and the J gene lost 6 bases, with 6 bases spanning the gap. The CDR3 is 12 amino acids. CDR1 and CDR2 (germline): SEHNR, FQNEAQ (reference sequence). The CDR3 DNA reads as TGTGCCAGCAGCTTAGGAGGGAATGGCTACACCTTC. This encodes CASSLGGNGYTF.